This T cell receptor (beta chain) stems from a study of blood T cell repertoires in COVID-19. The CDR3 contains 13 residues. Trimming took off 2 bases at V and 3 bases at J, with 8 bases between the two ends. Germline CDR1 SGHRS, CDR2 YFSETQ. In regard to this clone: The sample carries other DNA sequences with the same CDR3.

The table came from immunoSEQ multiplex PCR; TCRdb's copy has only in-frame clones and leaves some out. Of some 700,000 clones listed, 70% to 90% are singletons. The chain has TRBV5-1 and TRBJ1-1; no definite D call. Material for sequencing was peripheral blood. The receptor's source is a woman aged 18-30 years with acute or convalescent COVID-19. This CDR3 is CASSLGEYTEAFF. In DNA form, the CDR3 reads TGCGCCAGCAGCTTAGGAGAGTACACTGAAGCTTTCTTT.